A few counts support the clone carrying this TCR beta chain. The antigen remains undetermined. Cultured CD4+ T-cell DNA underwent Oncomine TCR Beta short-read sequencing. A single record per CDR3 protein comes from TCRdb applying MiXCR to the PCR reads. The sample has about 12,000 distinct CDR3 sequences; roughly 29% are singletons. This sample is drawn from a study of vaccination and CD4 T cells after COVID-19. For the study at large: Blood was drawn a median around 72 days post second dose, range 14 to 241. Overlapping peptides of the spike proteins of SARS-CoV-2, HCoV-NL63, HCoV-OC43 and HCoV-229E were used for cell stimulation. Findings and caveats of the study: Early post-infection timepoints were not included, and relatively few convalescent patients were studied.

Stated treatment: roughly 11-day PBMC culture with coronavirus spike peptide pools or control peptides (ViraFEST assay). Wells that each held roughly 1.9 million PBMCs were cultured with around 9.9 IU/ml IL-2 and 10 ug/ml peptide pools. CDR1 and CDR2 (germline): SQVTM, ANQGSEA. Trimming left V 6 bases short and J 3 bases short, with 20 bases between. The CDR3 length is 15 residues. This clonotype originated in a human donor who received a COVID-19 vaccine. This chain uses TRBV29-1 with TRBJ1-1; perhaps TRBD1 as D (6 bases). Specimen: CD4+ T cells from blood, cultured in vitro, collected before SARS-CoV-2 vaccination. CDR3 nucleotide sequence: TGCAGCGTCTTGGACAGTTACAAAGGGTACACTGAAGCTTTCTTT. It codes for CSVLDSYKGYTEAFF.